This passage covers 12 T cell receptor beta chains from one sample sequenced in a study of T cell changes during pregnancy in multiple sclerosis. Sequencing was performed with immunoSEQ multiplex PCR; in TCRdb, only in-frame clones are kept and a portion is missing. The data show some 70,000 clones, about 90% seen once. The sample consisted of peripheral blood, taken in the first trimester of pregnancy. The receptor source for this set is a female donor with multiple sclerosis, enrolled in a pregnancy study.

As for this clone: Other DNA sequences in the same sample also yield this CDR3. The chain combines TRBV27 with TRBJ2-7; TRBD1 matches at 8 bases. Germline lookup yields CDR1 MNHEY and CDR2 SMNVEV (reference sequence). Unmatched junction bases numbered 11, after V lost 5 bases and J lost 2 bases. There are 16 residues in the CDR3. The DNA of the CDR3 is TGTGCCAGCAGTCCTACCCCGGGACAGGCGGCCTACGAGCAGTACTTC. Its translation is CASSPTPGQAAYEQYF.

The CDR3 loop is CASSVEKGGTEAFF. DNA for the CDR3: TGTGCCAGCAGTGTTGAAAAGGGAGGGACTGAAGCTTTCTTT. The rearrangement uses TRBV2 and TRBJ1-1; unclear D gene. The V gene lost 4 bases and the J gene lost 5 bases, with 14 bases spanning the gap. The CDR3 is 14 amino acids. CDR1 SNHLY and CDR2 FYNNEI come from the germline V gene.

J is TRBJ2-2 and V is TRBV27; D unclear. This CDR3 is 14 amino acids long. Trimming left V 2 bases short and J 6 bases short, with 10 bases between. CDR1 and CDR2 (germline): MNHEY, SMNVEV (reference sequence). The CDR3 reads CASSLRRGSGELFF. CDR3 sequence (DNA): TGTGCCAGCAGTTTAAGGCGCGGATCCGGGGAGCTGTTTTTT.

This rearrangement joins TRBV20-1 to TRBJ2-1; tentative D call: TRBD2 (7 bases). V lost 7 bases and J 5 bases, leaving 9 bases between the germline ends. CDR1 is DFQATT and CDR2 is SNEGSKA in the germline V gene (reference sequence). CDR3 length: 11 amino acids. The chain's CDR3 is CSGGGDNEQFF. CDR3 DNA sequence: TGCAGTGGGGGGGGCGACAATGAGCAGTTCTTC.

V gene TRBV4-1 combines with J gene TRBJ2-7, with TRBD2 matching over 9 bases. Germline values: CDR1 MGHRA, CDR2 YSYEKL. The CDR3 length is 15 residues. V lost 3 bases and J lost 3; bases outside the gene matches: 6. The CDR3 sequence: CASSQSRTSDYEQYF. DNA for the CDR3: TGCGCCAGCAGCCAGTCCCGGACTAGCGACTACGAGCAGTACTTC.

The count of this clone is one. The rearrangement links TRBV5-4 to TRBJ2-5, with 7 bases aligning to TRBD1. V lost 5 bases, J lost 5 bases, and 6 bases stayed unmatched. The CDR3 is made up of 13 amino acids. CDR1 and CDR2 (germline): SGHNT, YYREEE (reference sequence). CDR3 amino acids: CASRDRAYETQYF. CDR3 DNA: TGTGCCAGCAGAGACAGGGCATACGAGACCCAGTACTTC.

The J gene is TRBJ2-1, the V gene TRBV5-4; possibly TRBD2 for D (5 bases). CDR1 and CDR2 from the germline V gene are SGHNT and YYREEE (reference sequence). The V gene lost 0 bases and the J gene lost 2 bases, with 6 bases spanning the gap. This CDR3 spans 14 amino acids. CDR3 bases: TGTGCCAGCAGCTTGGCACTAGCCTACAATGAGCAGTTCTTC. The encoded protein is CASSLALAYNEQFF.

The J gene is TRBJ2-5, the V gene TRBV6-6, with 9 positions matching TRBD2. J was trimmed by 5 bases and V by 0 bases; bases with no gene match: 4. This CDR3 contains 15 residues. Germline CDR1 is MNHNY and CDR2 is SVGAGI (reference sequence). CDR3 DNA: TGTGCCAGCAGTTACTCGGCGCTAGCGGGGGAGACCCAGTACTTC. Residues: CASSYSALAGETQYF.

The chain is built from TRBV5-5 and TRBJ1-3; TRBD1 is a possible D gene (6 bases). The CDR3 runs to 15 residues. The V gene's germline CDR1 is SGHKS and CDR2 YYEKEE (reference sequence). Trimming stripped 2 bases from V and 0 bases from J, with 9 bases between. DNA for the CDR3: TGTGCCAGCAGCTTACAGGGTCTCTCTGGAAACACCATATATTTT. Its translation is CASSLQGLSGNTIYF.

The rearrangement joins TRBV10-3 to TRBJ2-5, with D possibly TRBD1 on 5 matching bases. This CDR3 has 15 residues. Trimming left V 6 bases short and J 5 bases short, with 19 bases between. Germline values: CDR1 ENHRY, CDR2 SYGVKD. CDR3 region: CAISSTPGSPETQYF. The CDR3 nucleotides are TGTGCCATCAGCTCAACCCCAGGGTCCCCCGAGACCCAGTACTTC.

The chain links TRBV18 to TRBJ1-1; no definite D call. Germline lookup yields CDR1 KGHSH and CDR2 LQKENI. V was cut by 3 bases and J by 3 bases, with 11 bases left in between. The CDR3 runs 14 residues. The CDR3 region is CASSPKQTYTEAFF. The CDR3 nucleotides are TGTGCCAGCTCACCTAAACAGACATACACTGAAGCTTTCTTT.

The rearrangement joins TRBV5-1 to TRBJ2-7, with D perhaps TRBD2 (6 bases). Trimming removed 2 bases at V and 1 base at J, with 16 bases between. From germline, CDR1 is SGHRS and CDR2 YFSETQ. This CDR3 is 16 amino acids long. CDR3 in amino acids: CASSFSSISGSYEQYF. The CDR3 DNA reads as TGCGCCAGCAGCTTTAGCTCTATTAGCGGATCCTACGAGCAGTACTTC. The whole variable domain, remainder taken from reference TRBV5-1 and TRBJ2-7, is KAGVTQTPRYLIKTRGQQVTLSCSPISGHRSVSWYQQTPGQGLQFLFEYFSETQRNKGNFPGRFSGRQFSNSRSEMNVSTLELGDSALYLCASSFSSISGSYEQYFGPGTRLTVT.